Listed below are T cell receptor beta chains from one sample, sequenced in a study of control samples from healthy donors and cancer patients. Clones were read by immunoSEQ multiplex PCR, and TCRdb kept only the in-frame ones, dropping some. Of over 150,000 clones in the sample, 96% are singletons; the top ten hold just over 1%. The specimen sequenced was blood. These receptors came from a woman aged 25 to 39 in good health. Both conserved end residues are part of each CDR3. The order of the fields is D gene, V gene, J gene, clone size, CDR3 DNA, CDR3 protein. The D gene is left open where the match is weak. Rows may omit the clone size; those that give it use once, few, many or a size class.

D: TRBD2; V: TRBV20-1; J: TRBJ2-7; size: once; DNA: TGCAGTGCTAGTCTTCCGGGACTAGTCGAGCAGTACTTC; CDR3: CSASLPGLVEQYF
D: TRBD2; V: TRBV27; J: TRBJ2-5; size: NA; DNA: TGTGCCAGCAGTTCGATAGCGGGGGGGAGGGAGACCCAGTACTTC; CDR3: CASSSIAGGRETQYF
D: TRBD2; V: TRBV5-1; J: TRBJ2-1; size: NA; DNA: TGCGCCAGCAGCTTGATAGCGGGGCAATACTACAATGAGCAGTTCTTC; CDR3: CASSLIAGQYYNEQFF
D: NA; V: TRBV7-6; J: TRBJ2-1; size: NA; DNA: TGTGCCAGCAGCTTAGCGCTTTACAATGAGCAGTTCTTC; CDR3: CASSLALYNEQFF
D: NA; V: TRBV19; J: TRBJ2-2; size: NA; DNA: TGTGCCAGTAGTAGTCAGCCGGCCGGGGAGCTGTTTTTT; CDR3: CASSSQPAGELFF
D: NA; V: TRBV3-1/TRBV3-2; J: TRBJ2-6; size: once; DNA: TGTGCCAGCAGCCAAGATCTCGCGGAGTTTGGGGCCAACGTCCTGACTTTC; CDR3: CASSQDLAEFGANVLTF
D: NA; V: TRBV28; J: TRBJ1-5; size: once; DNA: TGTGCCAGCAGTTTATTCCCTCAGCCCCAGCATTTT; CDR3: CASSLFPQPQHF
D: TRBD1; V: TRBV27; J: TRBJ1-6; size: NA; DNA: TGTGCCAGCAGTTGGGACAGGCTCTATAATTCACCCCTCCACTTT; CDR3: CASSWDRLYNSPLHF
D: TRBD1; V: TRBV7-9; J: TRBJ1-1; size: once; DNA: TGTGCCAGCAGCCCGGGGACAGACTACACTGAAGCTTTCTTT; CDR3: CASSPGTDYTEAFF
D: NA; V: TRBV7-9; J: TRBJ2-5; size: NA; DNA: TGTGCCAGCAGCTTTTCCAGCGCAGAGACCCAGTACTTC; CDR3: CASSFSSAETQYF
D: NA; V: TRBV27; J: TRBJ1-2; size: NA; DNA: TGTGCCAGCAGCGATGCAGGCAGTGGCTACACCTTC; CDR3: CASSDAGSGYTF
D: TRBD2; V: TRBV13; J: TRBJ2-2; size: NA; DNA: TGTGCCAGCAGCTGGACTAGCGGGAACACCGGGGAGCTGTTTTTT; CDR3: CASSWTSGNTGELFF
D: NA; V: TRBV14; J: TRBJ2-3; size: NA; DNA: TGTGCCAGCAGCCTCGTTAGGGGAATAGGGGAGTATTTT; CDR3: CASSLVRGIGEYF
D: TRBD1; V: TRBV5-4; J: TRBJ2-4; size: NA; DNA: TGTGCCAGCAGCTTACAATACAGGGGCTCGAAAAACATTCAGTACTTC; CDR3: CASSLQYRGSKNIQYF
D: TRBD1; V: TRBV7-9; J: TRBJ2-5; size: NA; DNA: TGTGCCAGCAGTTTCGGGGGACAGGGACAAGAGACCCAGTACTTC; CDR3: CASSFGGQGQETQYF
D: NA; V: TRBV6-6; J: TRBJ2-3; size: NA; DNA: TGTGCCAGCAGTTACGACGGCCCCCCCACAGATACGCAGTATTTT; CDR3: CASSYDGPPTDTQYF
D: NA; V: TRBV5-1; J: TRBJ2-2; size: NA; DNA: TGCGCCAGCAGCTTGGGGGCCGGGGAGCTGTTTTTT; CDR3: CASSLGAGELFF
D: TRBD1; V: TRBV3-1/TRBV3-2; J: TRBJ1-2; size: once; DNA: TGTGCCAGCAGCCCTCACAGGGGGCAAGGCTATGGCTACACCTTC; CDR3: CASSPHRGQGYGYTF
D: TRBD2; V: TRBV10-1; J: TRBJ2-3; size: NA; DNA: TGCGCCAGCAGCCCCGAGCGGGGGGGCCTCACAGATACGCAGTATTTT; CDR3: CASSPERGGLTDTQYF
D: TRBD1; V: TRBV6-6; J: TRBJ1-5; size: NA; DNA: TGTGCCAGCAGTTATACGACAGGGGGGTTCAATCAGCCCCAGCATTTT; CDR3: CASSYTTGGFNQPQHF
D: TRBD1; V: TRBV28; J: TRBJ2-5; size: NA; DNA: TGTGCCAGCAGTTTATCAGGGGGTAGACAAGAGACCCAGTACTTC; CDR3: CASSLSGGRQETQYF
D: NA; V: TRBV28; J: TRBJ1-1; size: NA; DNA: TGTGCCACATATCAGGGGAACACTGAAGCTTTCTTT; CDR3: CATYQGNTEAFF
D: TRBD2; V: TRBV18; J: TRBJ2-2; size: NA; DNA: TGTGCCAGCTCACCACTCACCTTGGGACCCCGGGGGGCCGGGGAGCTGTTTTTT; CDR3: CASSPLTLGPRGAGELFF
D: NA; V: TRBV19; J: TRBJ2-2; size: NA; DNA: TGTGCCAGTAGTATCACAGAATACACCGGGGAGCTGTTTTTT; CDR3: CASSITEYTGELFF
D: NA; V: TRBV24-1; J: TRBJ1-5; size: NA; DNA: TGTGCCACCTCCGGAGGGGAAACCGGCAATCAGCCCCAGCATTTT; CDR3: CATSGGETGNQPQHF
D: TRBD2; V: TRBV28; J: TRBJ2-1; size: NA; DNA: TGTGCCAGCAGTTTACTGGGACTAGCGGAAAACAATGAGCAGTTCTTC; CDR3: CASSLLGLAENNEQFF
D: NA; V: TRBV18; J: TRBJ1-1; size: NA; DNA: TGTGCCAGCTCACCACCCGCAGTTTACACTGAAGCTTTCTTT; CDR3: CASSPPAVYTEAFF
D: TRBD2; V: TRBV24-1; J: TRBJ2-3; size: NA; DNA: TGTGCCACCAGTGTAGCGGGAGGAAGCCGTGGCACAGATACGCAGTATTTT; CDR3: CATSVAGGSRGTDTQYF
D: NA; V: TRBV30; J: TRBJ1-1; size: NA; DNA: TGTGCCTGGAGAGGTGTGGTTCACACTGAAGCTTTCTTT; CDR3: CAWRGVVHTEAFF
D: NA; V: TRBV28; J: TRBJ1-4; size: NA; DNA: TGTGCCAGCCTCACTAGGGATGAAACTAATGAAAAACTGTTTTTT; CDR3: CASLTRDETNEKLFF
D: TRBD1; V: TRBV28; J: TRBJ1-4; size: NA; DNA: TGTGCCAGCAGTTTATTTGGACAGGGTAATGAAAAACTGTTTTTT; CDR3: CASSLFGQGNEKLFF
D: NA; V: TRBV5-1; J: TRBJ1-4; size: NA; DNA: TGCGCCAGCAGCTTGGTGGCAGGGAAGACGGGTGAAAAACTGTTTTTT; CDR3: CASSLVAGKTGEKLFF
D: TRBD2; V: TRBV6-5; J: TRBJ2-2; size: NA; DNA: TGTGCCAGCACTAGCGGGGGGGCCTCCACCGGGGAGCTGTTTTTT; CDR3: CASTSGGASTGELFF
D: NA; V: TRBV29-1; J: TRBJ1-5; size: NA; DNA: TGCAGCGTTCAAGTACAGGACTCGTCTCAGCCCCAGCATTTT; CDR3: CSVQVQDSSQPQHF
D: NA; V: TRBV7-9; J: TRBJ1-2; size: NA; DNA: TGTGCCAGCAGCTTAACCCCCTCAGGGGCCTATGGCTACACCTTC; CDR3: CASSLTPSGAYGYTF
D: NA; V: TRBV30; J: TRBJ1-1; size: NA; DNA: TGTGCCTGGAGTCACCGGGCCGAAGCTTTCTTT; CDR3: CAWSHRAEAFF
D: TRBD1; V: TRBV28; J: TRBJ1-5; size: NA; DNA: TGTGCCAGCTTCCCCTCCGGGACAGGTAATTTGGTTCAGCCCCAGCATTTT; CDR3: CASFPSGTGNLVQPQHF
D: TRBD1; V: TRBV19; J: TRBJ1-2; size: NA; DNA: TGTGCCACCTGGACAGGCTATGGCTACACCTTC; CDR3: CATWTGYGYTF
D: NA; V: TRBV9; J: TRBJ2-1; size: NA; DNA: TGTGCCAGCAGCGGCTTGGGGGGCTACAATGAGCAGTTCTTC; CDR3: CASSGLGGYNEQFF
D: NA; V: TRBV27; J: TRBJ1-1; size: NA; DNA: TGTGCCAGCAGTTTTTCTCAGGGGTTGCGCACTGAAGCTTTCTTT; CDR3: CASSFSQGLRTEAFF
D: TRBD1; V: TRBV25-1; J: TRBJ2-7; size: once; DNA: TGTGCCAGCAGTGAGCCCGTTGGACAGGCCTCCTCCTACGAGCAGTACTTC; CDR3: CASSEPVGQASSYEQYF
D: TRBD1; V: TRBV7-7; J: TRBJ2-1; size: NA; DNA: TGTGCTAGCAGCGCCGGGACAGGGGTCAATGAGCAGTTCTTC; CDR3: CASSAGTGVNEQFF
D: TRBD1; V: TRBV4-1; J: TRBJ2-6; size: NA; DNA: TGCGCCAGCAGCCAGAGGGACAGGGGGTTTGGGGCCAACGTCCTGACTTTC; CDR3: CASSQRDRGFGANVLTF
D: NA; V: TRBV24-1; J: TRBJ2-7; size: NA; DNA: TGTGCCACCAGTGACGCCGACACTTCAAGCTCCTACGAGCAGTACTTC; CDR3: CATSDADTSSSYEQYF
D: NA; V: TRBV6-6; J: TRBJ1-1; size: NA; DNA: TGTGCCAGCAGTTACTCGAAGGACACTGAAGCTTTCTTT; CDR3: CASSYSKDTEAFF
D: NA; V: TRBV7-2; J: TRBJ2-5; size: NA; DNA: TGTGCCAGCAGCCGTGGACCAGAAGAGACCCAGTACTTC; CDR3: CASSRGPEETQYF
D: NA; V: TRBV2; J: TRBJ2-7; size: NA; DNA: TGTGCCAGCCGCCGATTAGGTCACGAGCAGTACTTC; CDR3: CASRRLGHEQYF
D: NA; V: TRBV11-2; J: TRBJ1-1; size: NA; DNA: TGTGCCAGCAGCTTCCGGTCAGCCTCGATGAACACTGAAGCTTTCTTT; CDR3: CASSFRSASMNTEAFF
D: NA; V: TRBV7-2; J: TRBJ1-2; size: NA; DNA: TGTGCCAGCAGCTTAGACGGGGGCCAGTCCGGTGGCTACACCTTC; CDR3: CASSLDGGQSGGYTF
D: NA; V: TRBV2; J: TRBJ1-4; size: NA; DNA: TGTGCCAGCATGCCCTCCGGTAGTGAAAAACTGTTTTTT; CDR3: CASMPSGSEKLFF
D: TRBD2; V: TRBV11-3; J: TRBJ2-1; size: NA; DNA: TGTGCCAGCAGCCTCGGGACTACCTCCTACAATGAGCAGTTCTTC; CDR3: CASSLGTTSYNEQFF
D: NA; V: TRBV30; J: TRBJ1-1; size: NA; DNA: TGTGCCTGGAGTGTACTTGGCCGGAGGGCTGAAGCTTTCTTT; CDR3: CAWSVLGRRAEAFF
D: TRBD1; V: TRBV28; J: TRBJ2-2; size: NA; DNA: TGTGCCAGCAACCCTTGGACAGGGACGAACACCGGGGAGCTGTTTTTT; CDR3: CASNPWTGTNTGELFF
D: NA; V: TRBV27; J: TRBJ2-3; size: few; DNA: TGTGCCAGCTCTAGCTGGGGCACAGATACGCAGTATTTT; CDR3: CASSSWGTDTQYF
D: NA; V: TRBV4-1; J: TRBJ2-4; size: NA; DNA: TGCGCCAGCAGCCAAGAAGTGGTTGCTAACAAAAACATTCAGTACTTC; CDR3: CASSQEVVANKNIQYF
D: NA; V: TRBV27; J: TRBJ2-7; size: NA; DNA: TGTGCCAGCAGTCCATCAAGCGTCGGGCAGTACTTC; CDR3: CASSPSSVGQYF
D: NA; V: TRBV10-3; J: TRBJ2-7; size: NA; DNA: TGTGCCATCAGTGATGACCAAACCTACGAGCAGTACTTC; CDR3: CAISDDQTYEQYF